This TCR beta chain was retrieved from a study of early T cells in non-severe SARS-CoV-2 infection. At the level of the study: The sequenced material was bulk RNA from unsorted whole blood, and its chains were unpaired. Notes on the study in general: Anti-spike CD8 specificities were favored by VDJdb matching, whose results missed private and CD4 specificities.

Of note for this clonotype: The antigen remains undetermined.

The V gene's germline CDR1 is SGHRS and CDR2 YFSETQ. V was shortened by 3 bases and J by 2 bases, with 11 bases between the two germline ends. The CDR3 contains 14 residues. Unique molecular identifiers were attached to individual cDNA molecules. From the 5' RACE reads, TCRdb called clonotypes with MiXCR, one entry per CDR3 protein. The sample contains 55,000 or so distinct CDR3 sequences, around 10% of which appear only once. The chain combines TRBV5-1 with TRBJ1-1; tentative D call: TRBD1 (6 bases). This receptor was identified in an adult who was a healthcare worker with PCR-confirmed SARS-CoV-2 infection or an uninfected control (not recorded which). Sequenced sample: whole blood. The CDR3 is CASSWNRDNTEAFF. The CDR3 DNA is TGCGCCAGCAGCTGGAACAGGGATAACACTGAAGCTTTCTTT.